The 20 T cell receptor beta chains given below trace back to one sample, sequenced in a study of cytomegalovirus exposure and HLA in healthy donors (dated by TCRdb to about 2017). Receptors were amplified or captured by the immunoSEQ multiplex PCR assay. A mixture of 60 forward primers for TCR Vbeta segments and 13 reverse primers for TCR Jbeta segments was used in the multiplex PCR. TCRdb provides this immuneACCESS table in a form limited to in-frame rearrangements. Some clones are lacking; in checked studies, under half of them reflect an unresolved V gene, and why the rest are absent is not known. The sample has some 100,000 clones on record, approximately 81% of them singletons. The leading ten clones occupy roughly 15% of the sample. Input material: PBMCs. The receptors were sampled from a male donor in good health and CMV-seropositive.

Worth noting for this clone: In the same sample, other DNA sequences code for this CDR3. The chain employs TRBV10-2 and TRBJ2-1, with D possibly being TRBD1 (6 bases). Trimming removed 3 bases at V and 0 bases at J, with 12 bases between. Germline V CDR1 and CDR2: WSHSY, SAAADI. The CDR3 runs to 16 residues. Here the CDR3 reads CASSESDRSSYNEQFF. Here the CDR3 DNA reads TGCGCCAGCAGTGAATCCGACAGGAGCTCCTACAATGAGCAGTTCTTC.

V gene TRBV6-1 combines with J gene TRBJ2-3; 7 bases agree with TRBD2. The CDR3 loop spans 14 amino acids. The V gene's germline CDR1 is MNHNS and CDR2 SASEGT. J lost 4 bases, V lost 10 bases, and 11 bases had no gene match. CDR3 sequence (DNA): TGTGCCACCCTCAGCGGGGCCCCGGCAGATACGCAGTATTTT. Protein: CATLSGAPADTQYF.

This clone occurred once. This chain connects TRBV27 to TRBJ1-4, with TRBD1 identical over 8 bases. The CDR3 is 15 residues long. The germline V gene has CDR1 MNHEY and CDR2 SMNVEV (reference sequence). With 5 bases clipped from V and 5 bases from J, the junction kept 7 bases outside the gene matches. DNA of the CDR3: TGTGCCAGCAGTCACAACAGGGGGTCGAATGAAAAACTGTTTTTT. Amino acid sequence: CASSHNRGSNEKLFF.

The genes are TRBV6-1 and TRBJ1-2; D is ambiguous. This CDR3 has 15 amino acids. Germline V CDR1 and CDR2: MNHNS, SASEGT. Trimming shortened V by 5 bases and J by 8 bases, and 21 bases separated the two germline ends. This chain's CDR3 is CASSKRTAVFEGYTF. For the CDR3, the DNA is TGTGCCAGCAGTAAAAGGACTGCTGTATTTGAGGGCTACACCTTC.

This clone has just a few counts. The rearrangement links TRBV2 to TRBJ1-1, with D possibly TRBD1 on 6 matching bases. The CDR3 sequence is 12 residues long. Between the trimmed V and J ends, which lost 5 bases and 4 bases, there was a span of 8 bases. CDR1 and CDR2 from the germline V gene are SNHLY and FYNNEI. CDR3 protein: CASSQGFTEAFF. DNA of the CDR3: TGTGCCAGCAGTCAGGGGTTCACTGAAGCTTTCTTT.

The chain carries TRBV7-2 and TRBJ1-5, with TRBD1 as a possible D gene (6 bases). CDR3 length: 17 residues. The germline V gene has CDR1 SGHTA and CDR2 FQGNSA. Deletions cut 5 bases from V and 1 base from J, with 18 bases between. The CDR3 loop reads CASSPASGALSNQPQHF. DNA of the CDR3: TGTGCCAGCAGCCCCGCCTCAGGGGCATTAAGCAATCAGCCCCAGCATTTT.

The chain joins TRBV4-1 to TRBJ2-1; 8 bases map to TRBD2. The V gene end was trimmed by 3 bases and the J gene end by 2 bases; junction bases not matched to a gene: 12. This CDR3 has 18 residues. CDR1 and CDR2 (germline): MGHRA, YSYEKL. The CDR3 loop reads CASSQGQSGGIPYNEQFF. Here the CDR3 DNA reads TGCGCCAGCAGCCAGGGGCAAAGCGGGGGAATTCCCTACAATGAGCAGTTCTTC.

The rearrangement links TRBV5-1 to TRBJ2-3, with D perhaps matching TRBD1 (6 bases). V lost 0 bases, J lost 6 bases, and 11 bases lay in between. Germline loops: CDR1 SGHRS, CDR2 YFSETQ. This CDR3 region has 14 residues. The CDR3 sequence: CASSLDREHDTQYF. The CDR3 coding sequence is TGCGCCAGCAGCTTGGACAGGGAGCACGATACGCAGTATTTT.

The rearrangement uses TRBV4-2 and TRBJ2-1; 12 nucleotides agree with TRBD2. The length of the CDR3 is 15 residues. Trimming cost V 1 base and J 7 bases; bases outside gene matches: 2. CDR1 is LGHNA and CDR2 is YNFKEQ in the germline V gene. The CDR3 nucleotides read TGTGCCAGCAGCCAAGGAACTAGCGGGGGGAATGAGCAGTTCTTC. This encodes CASSQGTSGGNEQFF.

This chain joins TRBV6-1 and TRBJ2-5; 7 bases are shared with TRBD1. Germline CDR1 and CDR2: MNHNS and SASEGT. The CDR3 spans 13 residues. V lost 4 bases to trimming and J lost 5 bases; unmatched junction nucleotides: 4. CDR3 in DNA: TGTGCCAGCAGTGGGACAGGCAGGGAGACCCAGTACTTC. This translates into CASSGTGRETQYF.

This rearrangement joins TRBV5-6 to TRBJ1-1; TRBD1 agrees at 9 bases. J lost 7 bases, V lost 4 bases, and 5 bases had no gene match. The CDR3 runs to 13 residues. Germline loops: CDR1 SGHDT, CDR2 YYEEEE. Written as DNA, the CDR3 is TGTGCCAGCAGCCGGGGACAGGGTTGTGAAGCTTTCTTT. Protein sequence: CASSRGQGCEAFF.

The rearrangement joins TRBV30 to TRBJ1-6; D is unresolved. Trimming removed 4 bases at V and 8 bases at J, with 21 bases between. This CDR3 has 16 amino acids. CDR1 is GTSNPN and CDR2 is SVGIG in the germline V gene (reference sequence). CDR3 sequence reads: CAWKFDSGLKYSPLHF. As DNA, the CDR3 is TGTGCCTGGAAGTTTGATAGCGGGCTAAAGTATTCACCCCTCCACTTT.

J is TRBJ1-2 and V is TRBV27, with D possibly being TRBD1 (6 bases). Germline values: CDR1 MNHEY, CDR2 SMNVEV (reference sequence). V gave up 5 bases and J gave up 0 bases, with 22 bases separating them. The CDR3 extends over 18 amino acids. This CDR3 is CASSPHGTNPAANYGYTF. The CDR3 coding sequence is TGTGCCAGCAGTCCCCACGGGACAAACCCTGCAGCTAACTATGGCTACACCTTC.

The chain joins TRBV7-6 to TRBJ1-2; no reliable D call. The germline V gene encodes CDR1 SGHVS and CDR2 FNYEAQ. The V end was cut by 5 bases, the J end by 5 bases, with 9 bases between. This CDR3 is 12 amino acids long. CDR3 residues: CASSPPGYGYTF. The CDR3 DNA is TGTGCCAGCAGCCCCCCGGGTTATGGCTACACCTTC.

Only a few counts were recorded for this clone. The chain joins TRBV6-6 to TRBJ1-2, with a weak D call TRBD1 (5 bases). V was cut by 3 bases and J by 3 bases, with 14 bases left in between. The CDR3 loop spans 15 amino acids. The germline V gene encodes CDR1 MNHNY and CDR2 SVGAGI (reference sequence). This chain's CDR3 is CASSYPGGRDYGYTF. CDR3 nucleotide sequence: TGTGCCAGCAGTTATCCCGGGGGTAGGGACTATGGCTACACCTTC.

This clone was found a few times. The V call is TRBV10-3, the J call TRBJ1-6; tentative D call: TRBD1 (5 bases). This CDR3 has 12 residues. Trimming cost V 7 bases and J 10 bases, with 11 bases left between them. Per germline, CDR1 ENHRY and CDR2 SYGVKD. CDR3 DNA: TGTGCCATCAATACAGGACAATCACCCCTCCACTTT. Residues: CAINTGQSPLHF.

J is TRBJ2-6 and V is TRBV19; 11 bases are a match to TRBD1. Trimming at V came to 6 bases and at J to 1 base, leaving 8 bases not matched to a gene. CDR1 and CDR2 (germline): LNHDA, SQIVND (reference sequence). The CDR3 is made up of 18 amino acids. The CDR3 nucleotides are TGTGCCAGTAGCCCGCGGGACAGGGGGGGGTCTGGGGCCAACGTCCTGACTTTC. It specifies CASSPRDRGGSGANVLTF.

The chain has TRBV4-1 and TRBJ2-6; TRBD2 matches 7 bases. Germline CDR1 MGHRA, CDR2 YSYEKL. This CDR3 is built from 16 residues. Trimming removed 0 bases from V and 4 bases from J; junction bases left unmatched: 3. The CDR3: CASSQDGGVGANVLTF. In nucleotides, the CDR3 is TGCGCCAGCAGCCAAGATGGGGGGGTAGGGGCCAACGTCCTGACTTTC.

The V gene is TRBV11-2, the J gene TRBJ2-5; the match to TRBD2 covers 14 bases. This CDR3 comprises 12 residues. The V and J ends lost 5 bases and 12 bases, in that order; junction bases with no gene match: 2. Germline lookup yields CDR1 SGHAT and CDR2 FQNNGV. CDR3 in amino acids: CASSGLAGGEYF. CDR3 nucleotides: TGTGCCAGCAGCGGACTAGCGGGGGGCGAGTACTTC.

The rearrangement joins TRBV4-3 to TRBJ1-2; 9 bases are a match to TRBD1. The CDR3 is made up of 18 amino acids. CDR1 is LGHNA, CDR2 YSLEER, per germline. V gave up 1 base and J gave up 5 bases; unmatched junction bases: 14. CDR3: CASSQGGTGFGYPYGYTF. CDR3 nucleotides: TGCGCCAGCAGCCAAGGGGGGACAGGGTTCGGTTACCCATATGGCTACACCTTC.